These T cell receptor beta chains were read from a single sample in a study of neurological immune-mediated disorders. TCRdb itself ran the 5' RACE reads through MiXCR, one entry per CDR3 protein. The sample contains tens of thousands of distinct CDR3 sequences, about 5.2% of which appear only once. Sequenced: PBMCs. Receptors originate from a woman younger than 45 with multiple sclerosis. The CDR3 runs from the conserved cysteine through the conserved F or W. D genes are given only for firm matches. The listing skips clone size in some rows; elsewhere it reads once, few, many or a size class.

V gene	clone size	CDR3 length	J gene	D gene	CDR3 DNA	CDR3 protein
TRBV15	many	15	TRBJ1-2	.	TGTGCCACCAGCAGAGAGAACAGGGCTCTAGATGGCTACACCTTC	CATSRENRALDGYTF
TRBV12-3/TRBV12-4	many	15	TRBJ2-2	.	TGTGCCAGCACTCCGGGGGCGGGGGCCACCGGGGAGCTGTTTTTT	CASTPGAGATGELFF
TRBV5-1	many	14	TRBJ1-2	.	TGCGCCAGCAGCTTGGCCTTAGACGTCTATGGCTACACCTTC	CASSLALDVYGYTF
TRBV10-3	many	17	TRBJ2-3	TRBD2	TGTGCCATCACCTCTAGCGGGGGCCAAACCGGCACAGATACGCAGTATTTT	CAITSSGGQTGTDTQYF
TRBV7-8	many	14	TRBJ2-3	.	TGTGCCAGCAGCTACCGGGGTAGCACAGATACGCAGTATTTT	CASSYRGSTDTQYF
TRBV20-1	.	13	TRBJ1-2	TRBD1	TGCAGTGCTAATAAGGGGGCAAACTATGGCTACTCCTTC	CSANKGANYGYSF
TRBV12-3/TRBV12-4	many	14	TRBJ2-1	TRBD2	TGTGCCACCAGCCAAGCGGGGGGGGTAGATGAGCAGTTCTTC	CATSQAGGVDEQFF
TRBV3-1	few	14	TRBJ1-3	TRBD1	TGTGCCAGCAGGCTCGGGACAGGGGTAAACACCATATATTTT	CASRLGTGVNTIYF
TRBV24-1	few	11	TRBJ2-1	.	TGTGCCACCAGGGACGACAATGAGCAGTTCTTC	CATRDDNEQFF
TRBV7-2	.	16	TRBJ2-2	.	TGTGCCAGCAGCTTAGGTCGGTTGGGATACACCGGGGAGCTGTTTTTT	CASSLGRLGYTGELFF
TRBV6-5	few	15	TRBJ2-3	TRBD1	TGTGCCAGCAGTACCTCGGGACAGCCCACAGATACGCAGTATTTT	CASSTSGQPTDTQYF
TRBV5-1	many	13	TRBJ2-1	.	TGCGCCAGCAGGGGGGAAAGTTTTAATGAGCAGTTCTTC	CASRGESFNEQFF
TRBV10-3	many	15	TRBJ2-5	.	TGTGCCATCAGTGAGAATGGAGCAGAAAAAGAGACCCAGTACTTC	CAISENGAEKETQYF
TRBV5-5	few	14	TRBJ2-1	.	TGTGCCAGCAGCTTGAGGCATTATGGGAATGAGCAGTTCTTC	CASSLRHYGNEQFF
TRBV7-8	many	18	TRBJ1-5	TRBD1	TGTGCCAGCAGCGAAAGGGACAGGGGATATTCCGGCAATCAGCCCCAGCATTTT	CASSERDRGYSGNQPQHF
TRBV5-1	.	14	TRBJ1-1	.	TGCGCCAGCAGCTTGGGCCAGGGGTTACCTGAAGCTTTCTTT	CASSLGQGLPEAFF
TRBV20-1	many	13	TRBJ1-3	TRBD1	TGCAGTGTTGCGACAGGGACTGGAAACACCATATATTTT	CSVATGTGNTIYF
TRBV30	many	16	TRBJ2-1	TRBD1	TGTGCCTGGAGTGTAAGGGGGCTCAGCTCCTACAATGAGCAGTTCTTC	CAWSVRGLSSYNEQFF
TRBV29-1	.	13	TRBJ1-1	.	TGCAGCGTGTCAGGAAACTTGAACACTGAGGCTTTCTTT	CSVSGNLNTEAFF
TRBV20-1	many	12	TRBJ2-3	.	TGCAGTGCTTTACCCGTAGCAGATACGCAGTATTTT	CSALPVADTQYF
TRBV21-1	many	17	TRBJ1-5	.	TGTGCCAGCAGCAATCCCAACGCGGACAGTCTCAATCAGCCCCAGCATTTT	CASSNPNADSLNQPQHF
TRBV12-3/TRBV12-4	many	14	TRBJ1-1	.	TGTGCCAGCAGCCCAGTGGGTGGTCTGCCTGAAGCTTTCTTT	CASSPVGGLPEAFF
TRBV12-3/TRBV12-4	many	16	TRBJ2-3	.	TGTGCCAGCAGTTCTCACCGGGCCCCAAACACAGATACGCAGTATTTT	CASSSHRAPNTDTQYF
TRBV9	.	14	TRBJ2-2	TRBD2	TGTGCCAGCAGCGTAGTAGCGGGCACCGGGGAGCTGTTTTTT	CASSVVAGTGELFF
TRBV10-2	few	17	TRBJ2-1	TRBD2	TGCGCCAGCAGTCGACTAGCGGGAGCCGGGCTCAACAATGAGCAGTTCTTC	CASSRLAGAGLNNEQFF
TRBV7-3	many	12	TRBJ2-2	.	TGTGCCAGCAGTGGTAGTGTCGGGGAGCTGTTTTTT	CASSGSVGELFF
TRBV2	many	15	TRBJ1-5	.	TGTGCCAGCAGGATGGCGGATAATAGCAATCAGCCCCAGCATTTT	CASRMADNSNQPQHF
TRBV20-1	many	15	TRBJ2-3	.	TGCAGTGCTAGAGGTGGTAGCGGACGCACAGATACGCAGTATTTT	CSARGGSGRTDTQYF
TRBV14	many	15	TRBJ2-5	.	TGTGCCAGCAGCCACCGGAGGCCTATCCAAGAGACCCAGTACTTC	CASSHRRPIQETQYF
TRBV20-1	many	14	TRBJ1-5	TRBD1	TGCAGTGCTAGGAGGACAGGGGGTGCTCAGCCCCAGCATTTT	CSARRTGGAQPQHF
TRBV5-1	many	15	TRBJ2-5	TRBD2	TGCGCCAGCAGCTTTTTAGCGGGAGGGAAAGAGACCCAGTACTTC	CASSFLAGGKETQYF
TRBV28	.	10	TRBJ2-7	.	TGTGCCAGCAGTTCGTTGCGCCAGTACTTC	CASSSLRQYF
TRBV7-7	.	15	TRBJ2-5	.	TGTGCCAGCAGCCCAGGACAGGGAGGGAGAGAGACCCAGTACTTC	CASSPGQGGRETQYF
TRBV20-1	few	13	TRBJ2-5	.	TGCAGTGTAATGGACAGAGCCCCAGAGACCCAGTACTTC	CSVMDRAPETQYF
TRBV20-1	few	16	TRBJ2-3	.	TGCAGTGCTAGAGATCGGGGGACGTCGGGGACAGATACGCAGTATTTT	CSARDRGTSGTDTQYF
TRBV7-8	many	14	TRBJ2-1	TRBD1	TGTGCCAGCAGCTCAAGGACAGGGTACAATGAGCAGTTCTTC	CASSSRTGYNEQFF
TRBV12-3/TRBV12-4	many	14	TRBJ2-7	.	TGTGCCAGCAGTCCCCAGGACAGTTTCTACGAGCAGTACTTC	CASSPQDSFYEQYF
TRBV5-1	many	16	TRBJ2-6	.	TGCGCCAGCAGCTTCCGGCCCGGCGCGGGGGCCAACGTCCTGACTTTC	CASSFRPGAGANVLTF
TRBV5-6	few	13	TRBJ1-2	.	TGTGCCAGCAGCTTGGGCCGGTCTCGTGGCTACACCTTC	CASSLGRSRGYTF
TRBV10-3	.	17	TRBJ2-3	.	TGTTCCATCAGTGAGTCGTATGGCGGGGCGTTCACAGATACGCAGTATTTT	CSISESYGGAFTDTQYF
TRBV20-1	many	12	TRBJ1-2	TRBD1	TGCAGTGTCTTGACAGGGGGCTATGGCTACACCTTC	CSVLTGGYGYTF
TRBV12-3/TRBV12-4	.	15	TRBJ2-1	.	TGTGCCAGCAGGGCCCCGGGACAAGGGGACAATGAGCAGTTCTTC	CASRAPGQGDNEQFF
TRBV6-5	.	13	TRBJ2-5	.	TGTGCCAGCAGTTACTCCCCGGTTTCGACCCAGTACTTC	CASSYSPVSTQYF
TRBV5-1	many	15	TRBJ2-7	TRBD1	TGCGCCAGCAGCTCAGGACAGGGGAATACCTACGAGCAGTACTTC	CASSSGQGNTYEQYF
TRBV7-8	many	12	TRBJ2-1	.	TGTGCCAGCAGCTTAGTCTCGGGGGAGCAGTTCTTC	CASSLVSGEQFF
TRBV29-1	many	10	TRBJ2-3	.	TGCAGCGTACAAACAGATACGCAGTATTTT	CSVQTDTQYF
TRBV5-1	many	14	TRBJ2-1	TRBD1	TGCGCCAGCAGCTTGGGGGACAGCCTCAATGAGCAGTTCTTC	CASSLGDSLNEQFF
TRBV14	many	14	TRBJ1-1	.	TGTGCCAGCAGCCAAGTCGCAGGGCGAACTGAAGCTTTCTTT	CASSQVAGRTEAFF
TRBV12-3/TRBV12-4	many	15	TRBJ1-2	.	TGTGCCAGCAGTTTGGTTGAAGGGGATGGTCGTGGCTACACCTTC	CASSLVEGDGRGYTF